The clone carrying this TCR beta chain turned up a few times. This sample was included in a study of blood T cells in healthy people across ages. Through a sample-barcoded 5' primer and a J-beta primer mix, a second PCR was run for about 6 to 11 cycles. TCRdb processed the 5' RACE reads anew with MiXCR; each CDR3 protein has one entry. Of over 700,000 distinct CDR3 sequences in the sample, 25% were seen once. The CDR3 runs 15 residues. Germline V gene data show CDR1 as SGHVS and CDR2 as FNYEAQ. J lost 5 bases, V lost 5 bases, and 11 bases had no gene match. The same sample was also studied in work on T cells of mothers and their children.

The source of this sequence is a boy aged 10-17 years in good health. The chain couples TRBV7-6 to TRBJ2-5, with 7 nucleotides matching TRBD1. Sequenced material: blood. CDR3 in amino acids: CASSLGTGVFETQYF. In DNA form, the CDR3 reads TGTGCCAGCAGCCTAGGCACAGGGGTTTTCGAGACCCAGTACTTC.